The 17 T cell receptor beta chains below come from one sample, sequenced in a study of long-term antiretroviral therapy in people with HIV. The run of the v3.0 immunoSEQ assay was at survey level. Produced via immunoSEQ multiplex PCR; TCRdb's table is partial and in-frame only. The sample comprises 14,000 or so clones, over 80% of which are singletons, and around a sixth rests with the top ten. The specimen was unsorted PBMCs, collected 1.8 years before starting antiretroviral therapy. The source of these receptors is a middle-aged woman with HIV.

The CDR3 DNA reads as TGTGCCATCACGGGAGGGCTATACTTC. Translating gives CAITGGLYF. This sequence joins TRBV10-3 and TRBJ2-5, with 8 bases that match TRBD2. This CDR3 has 9 residues. Per germline, CDR1 ENHRY and CDR2 SYGVKD. The V segment lost 7 bases and the J segment 14 bases; nucleotides outside the gene matches: 3.

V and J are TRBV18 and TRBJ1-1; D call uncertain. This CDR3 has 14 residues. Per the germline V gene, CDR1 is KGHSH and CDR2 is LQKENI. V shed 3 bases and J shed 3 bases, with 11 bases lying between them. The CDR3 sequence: CASSPSSMDTEAFF. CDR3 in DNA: TGTGCCAGCTCACCGTCGAGCATGGACACTGAAGCTTTCTTT.

In DNA, the CDR3 is TGTGCCAGTAGTATTGGGGACAGGGGCAATCAGCCCCAGCATTTT. It translates to CASSIGDRGNQPQHF. The chain has TRBV19 and TRBJ1-5, with 9 bases fitting TRBD1. V lost 3 bases to trimming and J lost 2 bases; unmatched junction nucleotides: 2. The CDR3 runs to 15 residues. The germline gives CDR1 LNHDA, CDR2 SQIVND (reference sequence).

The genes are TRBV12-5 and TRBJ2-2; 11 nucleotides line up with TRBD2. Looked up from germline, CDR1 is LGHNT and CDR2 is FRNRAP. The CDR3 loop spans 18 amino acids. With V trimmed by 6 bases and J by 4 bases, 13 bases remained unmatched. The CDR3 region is CASGLTGLAAPGTGELFF. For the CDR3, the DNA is TGTGCTAGTGGGCTAACGGGACTAGCGGCACCCGGCACCGGGGAGCTGTTTTTT. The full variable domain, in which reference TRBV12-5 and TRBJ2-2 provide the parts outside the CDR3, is DARVTQTPRHKVTEMGQEVTMRCQPILGHNTVFWYRQTMMQGLELLAYFRNRAPLDDSGMPKDRFSAEMPDATLATLKIQPSEPRDSAVYFCASGLTGLAAPGTGELFFGEGSRLTVL.

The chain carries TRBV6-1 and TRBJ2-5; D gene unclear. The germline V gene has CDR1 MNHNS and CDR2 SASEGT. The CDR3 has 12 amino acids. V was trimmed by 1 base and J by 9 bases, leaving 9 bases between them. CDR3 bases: TGTGCCAGCAGTGAAGGTTTGCAGGCCCAGTACTTC. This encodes CASSEGLQAQYF.

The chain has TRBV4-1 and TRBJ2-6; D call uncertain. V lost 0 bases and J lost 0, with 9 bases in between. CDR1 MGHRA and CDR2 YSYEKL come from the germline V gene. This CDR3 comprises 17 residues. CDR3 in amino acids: CASSQEPAGSGANVLTF. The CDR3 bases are TGCGCCAGCAGCCAAGAGCCAGCAGGCTCTGGGGCCAACGTCCTGACTTTC.

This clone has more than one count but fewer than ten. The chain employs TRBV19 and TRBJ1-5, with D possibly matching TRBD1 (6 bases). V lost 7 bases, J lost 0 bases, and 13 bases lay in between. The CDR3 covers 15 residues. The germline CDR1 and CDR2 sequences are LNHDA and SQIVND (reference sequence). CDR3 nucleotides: TGTGCCAGTACCACGGACAGCTATAGCAATCAGCCCCAGCATTTT. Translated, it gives CASTTDSYSNQPQHF. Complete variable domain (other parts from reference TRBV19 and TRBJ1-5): DGGITQSPKYLFRKEGQNVTLSCEQNLNHDAMYWYRQDPGQGLRLIYYSQIVNDFQKGDIAEGYSVSREKKESFPLTVTSAQKNPTAFYLCASTTDSYSNQPQHFGDGTRLSIL.

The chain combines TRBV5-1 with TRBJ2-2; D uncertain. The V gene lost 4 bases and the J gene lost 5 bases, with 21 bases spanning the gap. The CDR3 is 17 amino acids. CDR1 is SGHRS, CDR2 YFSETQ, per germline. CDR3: CASSLHPVDGLTGELFF. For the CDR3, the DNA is TGCGCCAGCAGCCTACACCCCGTCGACGGCCTAACCGGGGAGCTGTTTTTT.

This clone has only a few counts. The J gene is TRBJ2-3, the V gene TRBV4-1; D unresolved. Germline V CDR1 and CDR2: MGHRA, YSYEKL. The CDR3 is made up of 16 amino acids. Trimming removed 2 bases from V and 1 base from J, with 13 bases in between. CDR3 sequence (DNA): TGCGCCAGCAGCCAATCCCCGGTGGCGGGCACAGATACGCAGTATTTT. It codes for CASSQSPVAGTDTQYF.

The CDR3, as DNA: TGCGCCAGCAGCACAGGGGGTTTCGACACTGAAGCTTTCTTT. It specifies CASSTGGFDTEAFF. V gene TRBV5-1 combines with J gene TRBJ1-1, with 8 bases matching TRBD1. Germline-derived CDR1 and CDR2 are SGHRS and YFSETQ. V shed 4 bases, J shed 3 bases, and the junction held 5 bases outside the gene matches. CDR3 length: 14 residues.

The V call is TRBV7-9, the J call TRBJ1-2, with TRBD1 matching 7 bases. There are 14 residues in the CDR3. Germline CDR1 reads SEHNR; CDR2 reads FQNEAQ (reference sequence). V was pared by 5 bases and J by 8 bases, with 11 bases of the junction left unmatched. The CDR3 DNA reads TGTGCCAGCAGCCAGGGGCAGGGGGTCGCCGGCTACACCTTC. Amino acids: CASSQGQGVAGYTF.

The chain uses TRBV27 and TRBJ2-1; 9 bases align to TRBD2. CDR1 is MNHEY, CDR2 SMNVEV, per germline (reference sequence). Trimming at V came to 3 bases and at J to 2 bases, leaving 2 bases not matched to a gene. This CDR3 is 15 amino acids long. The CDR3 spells CASSFSGSAYNEQFF. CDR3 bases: TGTGCCAGCAGTTTTAGCGGGAGCGCCTACAATGAGCAGTTCTTC.

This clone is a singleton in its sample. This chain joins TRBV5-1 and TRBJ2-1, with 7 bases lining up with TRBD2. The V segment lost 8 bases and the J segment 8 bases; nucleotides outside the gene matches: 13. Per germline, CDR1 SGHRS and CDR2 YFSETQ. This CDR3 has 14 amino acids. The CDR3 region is CASRRGGLSDEQFF. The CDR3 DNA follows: TGCGCCAGTCGTCGGGGAGGGCTCTCCGATGAGCAGTTCTTC.

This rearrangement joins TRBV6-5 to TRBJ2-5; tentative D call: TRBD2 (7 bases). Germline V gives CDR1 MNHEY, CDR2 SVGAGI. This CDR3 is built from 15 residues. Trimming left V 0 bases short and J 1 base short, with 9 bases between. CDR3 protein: CASSYSGGAQETQYF. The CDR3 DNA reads TGTGCCAGCAGTTACTCAGGGGGGGCCCAAGAGACCCAGTACTTC.

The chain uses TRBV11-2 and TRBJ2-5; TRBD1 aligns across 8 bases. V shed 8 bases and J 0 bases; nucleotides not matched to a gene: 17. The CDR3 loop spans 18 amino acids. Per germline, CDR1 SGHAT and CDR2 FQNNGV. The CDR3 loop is CASALGRVQGGYQETQYF. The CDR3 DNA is TGTGCCAGCGCCCTAGGGCGGGTACAGGGGGGATACCAAGAGACCCAGTACTTC.

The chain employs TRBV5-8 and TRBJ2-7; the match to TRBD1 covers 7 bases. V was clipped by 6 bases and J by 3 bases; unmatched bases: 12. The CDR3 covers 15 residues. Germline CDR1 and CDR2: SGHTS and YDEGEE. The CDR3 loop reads CASTKRQGKDYEQYF. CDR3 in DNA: TGTGCCAGCACCAAACGACAGGGAAAAGACTACGAGCAGTACTTC.

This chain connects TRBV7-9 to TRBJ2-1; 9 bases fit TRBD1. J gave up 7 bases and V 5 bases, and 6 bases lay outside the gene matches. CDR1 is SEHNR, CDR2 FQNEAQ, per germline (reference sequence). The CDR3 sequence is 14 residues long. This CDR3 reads CASSDTGGSNEQFF. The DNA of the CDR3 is TGTGCCAGCAGCGATACAGGGGGCTCAAATGAGCAGTTCTTC.